The source of this T cell receptor (beta chain) is a study of Graves' ophthalmopathy and Graves' hyperthyroidism. In regard to this clonotype: Its specificity is unknown. This may stem from a read error, because a much larger clone lies one nucleotide away.

Study-wide results and limits: Discrimination between ophthalmopathy and stable hyperthyroidism by a 13-signature model showed about 86% sensitivity and roughly 81% specificity.

For repertoire sequencing, the TCR beta CDR3 regions were amplified from RNA transcripts. First-round RT-PCR with HTBI primers preceded a second-round multiplex PCR. Using its own MiXCR run on the multiplex PCR reads, TCRdb lists one record per CDR3 protein. The sample yields roughly 1.1 million distinct CDR3 sequences, approximately 35% seen once. CDR3 length: 13 amino acids. The V gene lost 6 bases and the J gene lost 2 bases, with 11 bases spanning the gap. Germline CDR1 SGHTA, CDR2 FQGNSA. V usage is TRBV7-2 and J usage is TRBJ2-7, with D unresolved. This TCR was sampled from an adult man with Graves' hyperthyroidism. The sequenced sample consisted of peripheral blood or thyroid tissue (not recorded which). The CDR3 loop reads CASRPVLAYEQYF. The CDR3 DNA sequence: TGTGCCAGCAGACCGGTGCTTGCCTACGAGCAGTACTTC.